This T cell receptor beta chain was recorded in a study of shared clonotypes between healthy human individuals. Study at large: Per donor, CD8 memory used one plate, CD8 naive used two, CD4 memory used three and CD4 naive used three. Overall study results and limits: Among non-shared clonotypes, generation probabilities were lower than among those shared by all four donors. It was observed that approximately 5% of naive CD4 clonotypes were shared across a handful of donors.

About this clone itself: Its antigen is as yet unknown.

Here immunoSEQ multiplex PCR was the method, and the copy in TCRdb shows in-frame clones only, minus some. Of fewer than 3 million clones listed, 92% are singletons. This CDR3 contains 16 residues. Germline V lookup: CDR1 SNHLY, CDR2 FYNNEI. V lost 1 base to trimming and J lost 4 bases; unmatched junction nucleotides: 4. HIV-negative, healthy adults without recent acute infections or vaccinations were the donors. Specimen: naive CD4+ T cells from PBMCs. Subset specified: CD45RA+ positively selected. V is TRBV2 and J is TRBJ2-5; 12 nucleotides align to TRBD2. The receptor comes from a man between 18 and 29 years old in good health. Some clones in this sample may be carry-over from other donors' samples. CDR3 bases: TGTGCCAGCAGTGAAGAGTCTAGCGGGAGGGGAGAGACCCAGTACTTC. It yields the protein CASSEESSGRGETQYF.